Each of the 16 T cell receptor beta chains below was sequenced from the same sample in a study of blood T cell repertoires in COVID-19 (dated by TCRdb to 2020 to 2021). Library creation used the immunoSEQ multiplex PCR assay. In its TCRdb copy, this immuneACCESS table keeps in-frame sequences only and misses some clones. Where compared with another copy, unresolved V genes explain less than half of these, and the others have no known cause. Across this sample there are about 280,000 clones, with 85% seen only once. The ten top clones hold about 2.5% of the sample. The sample taken for sequencing was PBMCs or T cells enriched from blood (not recorded which). These TCRs come from a woman between 50 and 59 years old who had recovered from COVID-19.

At least ten counts were recorded for this clone. The V and J genes are TRBV4-2 and TRBJ2-7; tentatively, D is TRBD2 (5 bases). The CDR3 runs to 15 residues. The V end was cut by 1 base, the J end by 6 bases, with 16 bases between. Germline-derived CDR1 and CDR2 are LGHNA and YNFKEQ. The CDR3 spells CASSQGEGDSPEQYF. The CDR3 coding sequence is TGTGCCAGCAGCCAAGGAGAGGGTGATTCCCCCGAGCAGTACTTC.

V is TRBV7-2 and J is TRBJ2-2; D is unresolved. This CDR3 spans 14 amino acids. Germline CDR1 SGHTA, CDR2 FQGNSA. The germline V and J ends were trimmed by 1 base and 4 bases, with 7 bases remaining between them. CDR3 in amino acids: CASSLGQVTGELFF. In DNA form, the CDR3 reads TGTGCCAGCAGCTTAGGGCAGGTCACCGGGGAGCTGTTTTTT.

This clone has only one observation. This chain uses TRBV11-3 with TRBJ2-1; a possible D gene is TRBD2 (7 bases). From germline, CDR1 is SGHNT and CDR2 YENEEA. CDR3 length equals 13 residues. V dropped 2 bases and J dropped 9 bases, with 11 bases sitting between them. CDR3 bases: TGTGCCAGCAGCTTATACAGGGAGGGTGAGCAGTTCTTC. Translated: CASSLYREGEQFF.

This clone has a single count. The chain has TRBV7-2 and TRBJ2-1; 8 nucleotides agree with TRBD2. The J segment lost 6 bases and the V segment lost 6 bases, leaving 10 bases of the junction unmatched. CDR1 is SGHTA and CDR2 is FQGNSA in the germline V gene. This CDR3 is 15 amino acids long. CDR3 loop: CASRQLAGPSNEQFF. The CDR3 DNA sequence: TGTGCCAGCAGACAGCTAGCGGGTCCGTCCAATGAGCAGTTCTTC.

The chain joins TRBV2 to TRBJ1-1; 10 nucleotides match TRBD1. This CDR3 has 14 residues. J gave up 7 bases and V 2 bases, and 4 bases lay outside the gene matches. Germline V gene sequence: CDR1 SNHLY, CDR2 FYNNEI. This CDR3 reads CASSESRTGGEAFF. Written as DNA, the CDR3 is TGTGCCAGCAGTGAAAGTAGGACAGGGGGTGAAGCTTTCTTT.

A remark on this clone: A junction end diverges from the germline sequence, so it may reflect a read error. This chain connects TRBV7-3 to TRBJ2-1; TRBD2 matches 9 bases. CDR1 is SGHTA, CDR2 FQGTGA, per germline. There are 15 residues in the CDR3. CDR3 sequence: CASSLGTSSDNEQFF. For the CDR3, the DNA is TGTGCCAGCAGCTTAGGGACTAGCTCCGACAATGAGCAGTTCTTC.

The genes are TRBV19 and TRBJ2-3, with 14 positions matching TRBD2. V was clipped by 6 bases and J by 6 bases; unmatched bases: 14. CDR1 and CDR2 from the germline V gene are LNHDA and SQIVND (reference sequence). The CDR3 is 18 residues long. CDR3 DNA sequence: TGTGCCAGTAGCCCCCCACTGGGACTAGCGGGGGTGACGGATACGCAGTATTTT. This translates into CASSPPLGLAGVTDTQYF.

This clone was counted a few times. The chain uses TRBV10-3 and TRBJ1-1, with D unresolved. V was pared by 6 bases and J by 4 bases, with 12 bases between. This CDR3 comprises 13 residues. Germline-derived CDR1 and CDR2 are ENHRY and SYGVKD. CDR3 residues: CAISRVLGTEAFF. CDR3 coding DNA: TGTGCCATCAGCCGGGTGTTGGGCACTGAAGCTTTCTTT.

The rearrangement links TRBV3-1 (or the pseudogene TRBV3-2) to TRBJ2-1; 12 nucleotides line up with TRBD2. V was pared by 4 bases and J by 8 bases, with 9 bases of the junction left unmatched. CDR1 is LGHDT and CDR2 is YNNKEL in the germline V gene (reference sequence). This CDR3 spans 16 amino acids. CDR3 loop: CASSLTLAGGQDEQFF. The CDR3 coding sequence is TGTGCCAGCAGCCTCACACTAGCGGGGGGCCAGGATGAGCAGTTCTTC.

DNA of the CDR3: TGTGCCAGCTCACCACGGAGTTGGGGGGGCTCCTACAATGAGCAGTTCTTC. Protein sequence: CASSPRSWGGSYNEQFF. The rearrangement links TRBV18 to TRBJ2-1, with TRBD2 matching over 7 bases. Germline loops: CDR1 KGHSH, CDR2 LQKENI. This CDR3 is built from 17 residues. The ends lost 1 base at V and 0 bases at J; junction bases unmatched: 6.

The chain is built from TRBV7-8 and TRBJ1-1; 9 bases map to TRBD1. The CDR3 covers 14 residues. Germline V gene sequence: CDR1 SGHVS, CDR2 FQNEAQ. V lost 7 bases to trimming and J lost 2 bases; unmatched junction nucleotides: 5. CDR3 nucleotides: TGTGCCAGCAATCCGGACAGGGGTAACACTGAAGCTTTCTTT. Its translation is CASNPDRGNTEAFF.

This chain links TRBV4-2 with TRBJ1-1; perhaps TRBD1 as D (6 bases). The CDR3 covers 16 residues. Germline loops: CDR1 LGHNA, CDR2 YNFKEQ. V gave up 1 base and J gave up 1 base, with 13 bases separating them. For the CDR3, the DNA is TGTGCCAGCAGCCAAGGGGTAGTCAGGGGGAACACTGAAGCTTTCTTT. This codes for CASSQGVVRGNTEAFF.

This sequence joins TRBV10-3 and TRBJ1-2; 9 nucleotides line up with TRBD1. The ends lost 10 bases at V and 4 bases at J; junction bases unmatched: 25. The CDR3 has 19 residues. Germline CDR1 reads ENHRY; CDR2 reads SYGVKD. The CDR3 region has the DNA TGTGCCACCCAGGGGACAGGGATACCTACCTCCTCTGGGATCTATGGCTACACCTTC. It encodes CATQGTGIPTSSGIYGYTF.

The rearrangement links TRBV7-6 to TRBJ2-5, with D unresolved. CDR1 and CDR2 (germline): SGHVS, FNYEAQ. Trimming pared 1 base from V and 2 bases from J, leaving 11 bases between. This CDR3 has 15 residues. The CDR3, as DNA: TGTGCCAGCAGCTTAGGTTTGGCAGTTCAAGAGACCCAGTACTTC. It specifies CASSLGLAVQETQYF.

The genes are TRBV15 and TRBJ1-1; 12 positions agree with TRBD1. The CDR3 is 14 amino acids. CDR1 and CDR2 from the germline V gene are LNHNV and YYDKDF (reference sequence). V trimming: 3 bases; J trimming: 5 bases; junction bases outside the gene matches: 1. CDR3 DNA sequence: TGTGCCACCAGCAGGGGACAGGGGGCTACTGAAGCTTTCTTT. As protein: CATSRGQGATEAFF.

This rearrangement joins TRBV27 to TRBJ2-3; 7 bases are shared with TRBD2. The CDR3 has 18 residues. Germline trimming cut 1 base from V and 0 bases from J; bases unmatched to any gene: 10. Germline V gene lookup returns CDR1 MNHEY and CDR2 SMNVEV (reference sequence). The CDR3, as DNA: TGTGCCAGCAGTTTATGCCACCCTGGACTAGTCAGCACAGATACGCAGTATTTT. This translates into CASSLCHPGLVSTDTQYF.